This T cell receptor (beta chain) comes out of a study of blood T cell repertoires in COVID-19. Study at large: Spain, Italy and the United States supplied samples that represented acute and convalescent COVID-19.

This CDR3 comprises 16 residues. V was clipped by 4 bases and J by 7 bases; unmatched bases: 12. Germline CDR1 is SGDLS and CDR2 is YYNGEE. In the authors' workflow: Nucleated cell number was recorded as an estimate derived from reference gene primer amplification. Only in-frame clones appear in the TCRdb table, and some are missing; sequencing was by immunoSEQ multiplex PCR. V and J calls and clone size are copied from that table; D and trimming were computed from the DNA. The sample has 75,000 to 90,000 clones, about 92% seen once. This TCR derives from a man in his late teens or twenties with COVID-19, enrolled during active disease. Sequencing was performed on peripheral blood. The V and J genes are TRBV9 and TRBJ2-1; 9 bases match TRBD2. The CDR3 sequence: CASSILSGRLKNEQFF. CDR3 sequence (DNA): TGTGCCAGCAGCATCCTAAGCGGGAGGCTAAAAAATGAGCAGTTCTTC.